This T cell receptor beta chain stems from a study of T cell responses to AZD1222 COVID-19 vaccine. Findings of the study overall: Among spike-specific TCRs, nearly half reportedly target unmutated variant regions. Dominant CD4 TCR responses targeted spike regions 160-218 and 743-854. Increased Spike-specific TCR breadth and depth were observed after two AZD1222 doses. Donors, mostly white British, included more females; clonal diversity was possibly underestimated.

Some clones are missing from TCRdb's copy, which holds only in-frame ones; the method was immunoSEQ multiplex PCR. The sample yields roughly 120,000 clones, 70% to 90% seen once. A remark on this clone: Its specificity is not known.

Trimming stripped 2 bases from V and 0 bases from J, with 10 bases between. Germline-derived CDR1 and CDR2 are MNHNS and SASEGT. The CDR3 consists of 15 residues. Sequenced material: peripheral blood, taken on day 0 of AZD1222 vaccination. This chain joins TRBV6-1 and TRBJ1-2; no clear D. The sequence was obtained from an adult in good health. DNA for the CDR3: TGTGCCAGCAGTGAACTCCCGAGCCCTAACTATGGCTACACCTTC. Protein: CASSELPSPNYGYTF.